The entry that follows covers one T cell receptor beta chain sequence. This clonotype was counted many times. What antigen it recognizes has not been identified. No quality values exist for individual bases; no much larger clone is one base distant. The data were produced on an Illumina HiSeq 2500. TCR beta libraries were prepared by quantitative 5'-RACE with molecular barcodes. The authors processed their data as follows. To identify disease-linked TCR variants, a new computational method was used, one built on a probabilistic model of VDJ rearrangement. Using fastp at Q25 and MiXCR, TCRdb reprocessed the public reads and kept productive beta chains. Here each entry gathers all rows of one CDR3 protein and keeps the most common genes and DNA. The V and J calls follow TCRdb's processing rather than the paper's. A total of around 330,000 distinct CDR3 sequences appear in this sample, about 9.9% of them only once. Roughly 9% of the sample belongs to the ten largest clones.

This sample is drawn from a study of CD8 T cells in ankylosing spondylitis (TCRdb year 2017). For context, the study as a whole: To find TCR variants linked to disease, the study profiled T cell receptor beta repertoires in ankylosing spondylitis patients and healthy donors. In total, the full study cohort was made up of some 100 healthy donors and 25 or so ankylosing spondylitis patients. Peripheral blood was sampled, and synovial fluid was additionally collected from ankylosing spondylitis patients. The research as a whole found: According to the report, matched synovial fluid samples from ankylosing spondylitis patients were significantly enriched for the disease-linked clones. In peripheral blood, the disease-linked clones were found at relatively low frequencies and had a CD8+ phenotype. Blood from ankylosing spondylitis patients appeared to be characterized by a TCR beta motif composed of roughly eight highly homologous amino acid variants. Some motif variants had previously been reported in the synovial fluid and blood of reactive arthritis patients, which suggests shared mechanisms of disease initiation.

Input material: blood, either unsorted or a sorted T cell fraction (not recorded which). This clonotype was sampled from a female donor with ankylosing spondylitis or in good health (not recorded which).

CDR3 reads: CASSQGRDNEQFF. The DNA sequence is as follows: TGTGCCAGCAGCCAGGGTCGGGACAATGAGCAGTTCTTC. Rearrangement joined TRBV7-3 to TRBJ2-1; TRBD1 is a weak D gene call, 5 bases matching. V gives up 5 bases and J gives up 5 bases, and the segment between their germline ends measures 10 bases. The CDR3 starts with the cysteine, ends with the phenylalanine, and has 13 residues. The entry retains the CDR3 DNA only, 39 bases that are in frame from base 1. Taken from the germline V gene, the CDR1 and CDR2 loops are SGHTA and FQGTGA.